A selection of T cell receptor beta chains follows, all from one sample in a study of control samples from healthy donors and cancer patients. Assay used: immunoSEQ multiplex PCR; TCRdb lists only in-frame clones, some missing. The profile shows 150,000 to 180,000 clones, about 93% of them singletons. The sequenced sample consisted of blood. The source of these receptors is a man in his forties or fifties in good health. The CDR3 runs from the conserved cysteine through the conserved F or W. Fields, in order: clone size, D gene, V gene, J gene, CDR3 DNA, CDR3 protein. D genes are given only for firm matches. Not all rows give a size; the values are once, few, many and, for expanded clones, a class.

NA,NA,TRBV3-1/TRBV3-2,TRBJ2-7,TGTGCCAGCAGCCCCCGGAGAGGCGAGCAGTACTTC,CASSPRRGEQYF
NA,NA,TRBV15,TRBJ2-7,TGTGCCACCAGCAGAGATCGAGTGGGCTCCTACGAGCAGTACTTC,CATSRDRVGSYEQYF
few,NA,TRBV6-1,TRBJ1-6,TGTGCCAGCAGTGAAGCGTCGAGAAATTCACCCCTCCACTTT,CASSEASRNSPLHF
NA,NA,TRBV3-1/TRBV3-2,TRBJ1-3,TGTGCCAGCAGCCAATGGGATTTCTCTGGAAACACCATATATTTT,CASSQWDFSGNTIYF
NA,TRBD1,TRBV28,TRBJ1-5,TGTGCCAGCACTTCCGGGACAGATTATAGCAATCAGCCCCAGCATTTT,CASTSGTDYSNQPQHF
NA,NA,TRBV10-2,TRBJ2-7,TGCGCCAGCAGTGAGGGCCAGAGGTGGGAGCAGTACTTC,CASSEGQRWEQYF
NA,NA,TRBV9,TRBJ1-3,TGTGCCAGCAGGGCTCAGGGGTCTGGAAACACCATATATTTT,CASRAQGSGNTIYF
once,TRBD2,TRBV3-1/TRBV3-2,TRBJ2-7,TGTGCCAGCAGCCAAGGCTTAGCGGGAGGACCCTACGAGCAGTACTTC,CASSQGLAGGPYEQYF
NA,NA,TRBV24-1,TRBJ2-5,TGTGCCACCAGTGATTCCCTCGTGACCGCTCAAGAGACCCAGTACTTC,CATSDSLVTAQETQYF
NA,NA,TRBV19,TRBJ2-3,TGTGCCAGTACCTACAGACGGGGCACAGATACGCAGTATTTT,CASTYRRGTDTQYF
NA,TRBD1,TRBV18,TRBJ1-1,TGTGCCAGCTCACCAAACAGGGGCACTGAAGCTTTCTTT,CASSPNRGTEAFF
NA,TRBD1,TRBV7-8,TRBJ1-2,TGTGCCAGCAGCTTGGTCCCCGGACAGGGGGGCTATGGCTACACCTTC,CASSLVPGQGGYGYTF